Following are 26 T cell receptor beta chains from one sample sequenced in a study of T cells in Graves' hyperthyroidism and ophthalmopathy. RNA transcripts yielded amplified TCR beta CDR3 regions. TCR CDR3 regions were first amplified by RT-PCR with HTBI primers. TCRdb ran MiXCR on the multiplex PCR reads and lists one entry per CDR3 protein. The sample includes 600,000 to 650,000 distinct CDR3 sequences, 20% to 25% of them seen just once. The sequenced material came from blood. These receptors all stem from a man between 25 and 39 years old with Graves' ophthalmopathy.

In this sample, this clonotype turned up a few times. The V gene is TRBV5-1, the J gene TRBJ2-5, with unresolved D. Per germline, CDR1 SGHRS and CDR2 YFSETQ. The CDR3 runs 15 residues. The V end lost 3 bases, the J end lost 4 bases, and 16 bases lay between the germline ends. DNA for the CDR3: TGCGCCAGCAGCTCGGCGGAGTCGGGTGTAGAGACCCAGTACTTC. Translation gives CASSSAESGVETQYF.

This clonotype was seen only a few times. This rearrangement joins TRBV6-1 to TRBJ2-7; D possibly matches TRBD1 or TRBD2 (6 bases each). Per germline, CDR1 MNHNS and CDR2 SASEGT. This CDR3 is built from 15 residues. V lost 7 bases to trimming and J lost 0 bases, with 16 bases between them. The CDR3 sequence is CASKTSGASSYEQYF. In nucleotides, the CDR3 is TGTGCCAGCAAAACCTCGGGGGCGAGCTCCTACGAGCAGTACTTC.

This sequence joins TRBV28 and TRBJ1-2, with no clear D. With 10 bases removed from V and 4 bases from J, the gap between germline ends came to 7 bases. CDR3 length equals 10 residues. CDR1 and CDR2 (germline): MDHEN, SYDVKM. CDR3 in amino acids: CAITGYGYTF. The DNA for the CDR3 is TGTGCCATCACCGGCTATGGCTACACCTTC.

The chain has TRBV4-1 and TRBJ2-4, with TRBD2 identical over 7 bases. Germline trimming cut 3 bases from V and 2 bases from J; bases unmatched to any gene: 10. Germline V CDR1 and CDR2: MGHRA, YSYEKL. This CDR3 contains 17 residues. The CDR3 region is CASSQLGGELPKNIQYF. Here the CDR3 DNA reads TGCGCCAGCAGCCAGTTGGGAGGGGAATTACCCAAAAACATTCAGTACTTC.

This chain connects TRBV6-5 to TRBJ2-6; D remains ambiguous. V lost 3 bases to trimming and J lost 1 base, with 13 bases between them. Germline V gene lookup returns CDR1 MNHEY and CDR2 SVGAGI. This CDR3 comprises 17 residues. In DNA form, the CDR3 reads TGTGCCAGCAGTTATGGTAATCCTGAGTCTGGGGCCAACGTCCTGACTTTC. Translated, it gives CASSYGNPESGANVLTF.

The chain links TRBV20-1 to TRBJ2-1; 8 positions match TRBD2. CDR3 size: 15 residues. Germline CDR1 is DFQATT and CDR2 is SNEGSKA (reference sequence). J gave up 7 bases and V 1 base, and 9 bases lay outside the gene matches. The CDR3 protein is CSARVLPGLENEQFF. CDR3 sequence (DNA): TGCAGTGCTAGAGTTCTACCGGGACTAGAGAATGAGCAGTTCTTC.

This clonotype was seen more than once but under ten times. The chain recombines TRBV29-1 with TRBJ2-2; 13 nucleotides line up with TRBD2. The V gene's germline CDR1 is SQVTM and CDR2 ANQGSEA. This CDR3 is 15 amino acids long. With V trimmed by 7 bases and J by 5 bases, 7 bases remained unmatched. CDR3 sequence: CSARTSGSGTGELFF. In DNA form, the CDR3 reads TGCAGCGCAAGGACTAGCGGGAGCGGAACCGGGGAGCTGTTTTTT.

The chain uses TRBV5-1 and TRBJ1-2; 10 nucleotides match TRBD1. The length of the CDR3 is 15 residues. V shed 4 bases and J 6 bases; nucleotides not matched to a gene: 9. Germline V lookup: CDR1 SGHRS, CDR2 YFSETQ. CDR3 region: CASSRTGGTGDGYTF. The CDR3, as DNA: TGCGCCAGCAGCCGGACGGGGGGGACAGGGGATGGCTACACCTTC.

This clonotype was picked up a small number of times. The chain couples TRBV6-1 to TRBJ2-1; D tentatively reads TRBD1 or TRBD2 (5 bases each). In germline, CDR1 is MNHNS, CDR2 SASEGT. The CDR3 is 15 residues long. The V end lost 5 bases, the J end lost 8 bases, and 19 bases lay between the germline ends. The CDR3 loop is CASSQGVSRGDEQFF. CDR3 bases: TGTGCCAGCAGTCAAGGGGTCTCCCGGGGAGATGAGCAGTTCTTC.

This chain links TRBV19 with TRBJ1-2, with 7 bases fitting TRBD1. The CDR3 runs 14 residues. Per germline, CDR1 LNHDA and CDR2 SQIVND (reference sequence). V lost 7 bases to trimming and J lost 3 bases; unmatched junction nucleotides: 8. The CDR3 sequence is CASTERGRDYGYTF. DNA for the CDR3: TGTGCCAGTACCGAGAGGGGGCGCGACTATGGCTACACCTTC.

This clonotype was observed a few times. This chain uses TRBV7-3 with TRBJ2-1; D remains ambiguous. The germline gives CDR1 SGHTA, CDR2 FQGTGA. The V end lost 2 bases, the J end lost 7 bases, and 9 bases lay between the germline ends. The CDR3 is 13 residues long. The CDR3, as DNA: TGTGCCAGCAGCTTAGAGGACGGGAATGAGCAGTTCTTC. It yields the protein CASSLEDGNEQFF.

This clonotype occurred a few times. This sequence joins TRBV11-1 and TRBJ2-1; a possible D gene is TRBD1 (5 bases). This CDR3 has 14 residues. The V end was cut by 7 bases, the J end by 4 bases, with 14 bases between. Germline V CDR1 and CDR2: SGHAT, FQDESV (reference sequence). Written as DNA, the CDR3 is TGTGCCAGCAACATAGAAACAGGTTACAATGAGCAGTTCTTC. The encoded protein is CASNIETGYNEQFF.

CDR3 nucleotide sequence: TGTGCCAGCAGCCGGACTAGCAGGAACTACGAGCAGTACTTC. This codes for CASSRTSRNYEQYF. This chain links TRBV7-2 with TRBJ2-7; 8 bases align to TRBD2. The germline V gene encodes CDR1 SGHTA and CDR2 FQGNSA. J gave up 3 bases and V 5 bases, and 6 bases lay outside the gene matches. The CDR3 has 14 amino acids.

The V and J genes are TRBV5-1 and TRBJ1-1; no firm D call. V was shortened by 0 bases and J by 12 bases, with 15 bases between the two germline ends. CDR1 SGHRS and CDR2 YFSETQ come from the germline V gene. CDR3 length: 13 amino acids. CDR3 residues: CASSLAGYSETFF. In DNA, the CDR3 is TGCGCCAGCAGCTTGGCAGGTTACAGCGAAACTTTCTTT.

This clonotype appeared a few times. This sequence joins TRBV28 and TRBJ1-5; D remains unclear. Deletions cut 7 bases from V and 0 bases from J, with 16 bases between. From germline, CDR1 is MDHEN and CDR2 SYDVKM. This CDR3 contains 16 residues. DNA for the CDR3: TGTGCCAGCAACCCCCGAGGCCCCTATAGCAATCAGCCCCAGCATTTT. It encodes CASNPRGPYSNQPQHF.

This clonotype was detected only a few times. V usage is TRBV28 and J usage is TRBJ2-7, with 9 bases identical to TRBD1. Germline assignment: CDR1 MDHEN and CDR2 SYDVKM. This CDR3 region has 15 residues. The junction had 1 base not matched to a gene; V was cut back by 0 bases and J by 1 base. Written as DNA, the CDR3 is TGTGCCAGCAGTTTATGGACAGGGGGATCCTACGAGCAGTACTTC. It encodes CASSLWTGGSYEQYF.

This clonotype was observed at least ten times. The CDR3 bases are TGTGCCAGCAGTTTACTAGAAATAAACACTGAAGCTTTCTTT. Translating gives CASSLLEINTEAFF. V and J are TRBV6-1 and TRBJ1-1; D unresolved. CDR3 length: 14 residues. Trimming removed 5 bases at V and 2 bases at J, with 12 bases between. Germline V gene data show CDR1 as MNHNS and CDR2 as SASEGT.

The genes are TRBV25-1 and TRBJ2-7; 9 bases fit TRBD1. The CDR3 is made up of 14 amino acids. Trimming took 2 bases from V and 6 from J; bases not matched to a gene: 5. Looked up from germline, CDR1 is MGHDK and CDR2 is SYGVNS. The CDR3 region has the DNA TGTGCCAGCAGTGAAGTGACAGGGGGGCGCGAGCAGTACTTC. Amino acid sequence: CASSEVTGGREQYF.

The DNA for the CDR3 is TGTGCCAGCAGGGGGTTCGGGGGGACTTTCACAGATACGCAGTATTTT. Translation: CASRGFGGTFTDTQYF. The chain has TRBV2 and TRBJ2-3; 7 bases agree with TRBD2. V lost 6 bases and J lost 2; bases outside the gene matches: 11. The CDR3 has 16 amino acids. Germline V CDR1 and CDR2: SNHLY, FYNNEI.

The rearrangement uses TRBV6-4 and TRBJ1-1, with D possibly matching TRBD1 (5 bases). Germline assignment: CDR1 MRHNA and CDR2 SNTAGT. CDR3 size: 13 residues. V dropped 8 bases and J dropped 4 bases, with 14 bases sitting between them. The CDR3 protein is CASLAGLFTEAFF. In DNA, the CDR3 is TGTGCCAGCCTAGCGGGGCTGTTCACTGAAGCTTTCTTT.

This clonotype came up a few times. V usage is TRBV28 and J usage is TRBJ1-5; D perhaps matches TRBD1 (5 bases). The V end lost 3 bases, the J end lost 5 bases, and 11 bases lay between the germline ends. Germline V gene sequence: CDR1 MDHEN, CDR2 SYDVKM. The CDR3 extends over 14 amino acids. The CDR3 DNA sequence: TGTGCCAGCAGTTTTGGGGACGGAGATCAGCCCCAGCATTTT. Its translation: CASSFGDGDQPQHF.

The J gene is TRBJ2-7, the V gene TRBV11-2; no clear D. Looked up from germline, CDR1 is SGHAT and CDR2 is FQNNGV. V lost 1 base, J lost 0 bases, and 7 bases lay in between. The CDR3 is made up of 14 amino acids. The CDR3 sequence: CASSLVEYSYEQYF. In nucleotides, the CDR3 is TGTGCCAGCAGCTTAGTTGAATACTCCTACGAGCAGTACTTC.

On this clonotype: One end of the junction fails to match germline, which may point to a read error. J is TRBJ2-7 and V is TRBV5-6; D gene uncertain. CDR3 length equals 14 residues. Germline V gene data show CDR1 as SGHDT and CDR2 as YYEEEE. The CDR3, as DNA: TGTGCCAGCAGCTTGGTTTCAGACCCCTACAAGCAGTACTTC. Translated: CASSLVSDPYKQYF. Full variable domain (missing parts from reference TRBV5-6 and TRBJ2-7): DAGVTQSPTHLIKTRGQQVTLRCSPKSGHDTVSWYQQALGQGPQFIFQYYEEEERQRGNFPDRFSGHQFPNYSSELNVNALLLGDSALYLCASSLVSDPYKQYFGPGTRLTVT.

This clonotype was detected many times. This rearrangement joins TRBV2 to TRBJ1-1; a weak D match, TRBD1 (5 bases). The CDR3 length is 14 residues. In germline, CDR1 is SNHLY, CDR2 FYNNEI. V lost 7 bases, J lost 3 bases, and 15 bases lay in between. The CDR3, as DNA: TGTGCCAGCACCCTCGGGGCCTTCGACACTGAAGCTTTCTTT. Its protein product is CASTLGAFDTEAFF.

About this clonotype: It is unclear where the CDR3 begins or ends on the DNA, so no DNA is shown, and the CDR3 is as TCRdb lists it. The chain uses TRBV9 and TRBJ2-1; TRBD1 was called by the table and not checked on the DNA. In germline, CDR1 is SGDLS, CDR2 YYNGEE. The CDR3 adds up to 19 amino acids, both ends counted. Here the CDR3 reads CASSFYICSAPGWDNEQFF.

A few counts support this clonotype. The chain is built from TRBV27 and TRBJ2-7; D is perhaps TRBD1 (6 bases). Per germline, CDR1 MNHEY and CDR2 SMNVEV (reference sequence). The germline V and J ends were trimmed by 1 base and 7 bases, with 17 bases remaining between them. The CDR3 contains 15 residues. In nucleotides, the CDR3 is TGTGCCAGCAGTTTATACCCGGGACAACTCCTGGAGCAGTACTTC. It translates to CASSLYPGQLLEQYF.